The entry below describes one T cell receptor (beta chain). The antigen remains unidentified. These data originate in a study of prognosis after radiotherapy for stage I lung cancer. CDR1 and CDR2 (germline): MNHNS, SASEGT. J was trimmed by 8 bases and V by 8 bases; bases with no gene match: 8. CDR3 size: 12 residues. There were roughly 5.8 milliliters of peripheral blood drawn at each of two time points. Study outcomes and limitations: A difference in TRBV and TRBJ gene usage was reportedly seen between patients with and without metastases.

The genomic DNA TCR beta CDR3 region underwent two rounds of multiplex PCR. First-round PCR used primers specific to each TRBV and TRBJ gene. TCRdb analysed the multiplex PCR reads with MiXCR anew, one entry per CDR3 protein. The sample contains under 35,000 distinct CDR3 sequences, approximately 46% of which appear only once. V gene TRBV6-1 combines with J gene TRBJ1-2; 7 positions agree with TRBD1. Sequenced here: PBMCs, sampled before or after stereotactic body radiation therapy (not recorded which). The TCR sequence derives from a donor over 45 with non-small cell lung cancer. CDR3 in DNA: TGTGCCAGCCGCCAGGGGGGAGGAGGCTACACCTTC. Translated: CASRQGGGGYTF.